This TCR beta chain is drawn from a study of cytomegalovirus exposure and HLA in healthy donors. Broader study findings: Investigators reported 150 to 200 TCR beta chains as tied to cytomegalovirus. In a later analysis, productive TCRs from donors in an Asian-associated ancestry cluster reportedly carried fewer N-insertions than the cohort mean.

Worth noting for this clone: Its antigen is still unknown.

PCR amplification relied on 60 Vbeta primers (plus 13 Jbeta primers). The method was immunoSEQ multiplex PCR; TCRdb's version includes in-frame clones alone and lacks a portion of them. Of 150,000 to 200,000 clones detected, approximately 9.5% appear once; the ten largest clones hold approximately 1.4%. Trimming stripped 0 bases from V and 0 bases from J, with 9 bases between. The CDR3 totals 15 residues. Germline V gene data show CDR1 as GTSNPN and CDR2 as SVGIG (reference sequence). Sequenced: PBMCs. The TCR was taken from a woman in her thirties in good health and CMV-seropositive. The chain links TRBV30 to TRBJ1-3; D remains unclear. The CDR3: CAWSVRRSSGNTIYF. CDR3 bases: TGTGCCTGGAGTGTACGGAGGAGCTCTGGAAACACCATATATTTT.